Below, 19 T cell receptor beta chains from the same sample are listed, as sequenced in a study of OX40 agonist ivuxolimab in advanced cancers. This table comes from immunoSEQ multiplex PCR, and its TCRdb copy is limited to in-frame clones, with some not included. Altogether some 80,000 clones are present, around 89% being singletons, with the ten largest covering approximately 0.38%. Sequencing used CD4+ or CD8+ T cells sorted from blood, obtained in a trial of the OX40 agonist ivuxolimab. Receptor source: an adult with an advanced solid tumor such as melanoma, head and neck, liver or kidney cancer.

This chain uses TRBV27 with TRBJ2-7; D is perhaps TRBD2 (6 bases). From germline, CDR1 is MNHEY and CDR2 SMNVEV (reference sequence). Trimming took off 5 bases at V and 3 bases at J, with 23 bases between the two ends. The CDR3 covers 17 residues. CDR3 loop: CASSPSMGGAFHYEQYF. The CDR3, as DNA: TGTGCCAGCAGTCCCTCGATGGGGGGTGCCTTTCACTACGAGCAGTACTTC.

The CDR3 reads CASSLTGQGYEQYF. The CDR3 nucleotides read TGTGCCAGCAGCTTAACAGGACAGGGGTACGAGCAGTACTTC. This chain uses TRBV7-2 with TRBJ2-7; the match to TRBD1 covers 9 bases. CDR1 is SGHTA and CDR2 is FQGNSA in the germline V gene. Losses at the gene ends were 2 bases for V and 4 bases for J; bases not matched to a gene: 3. The CDR3 sequence is 14 residues long.

The chain is built from TRBV28 and TRBJ1-1; D is unresolved. In germline, CDR1 is MDHEN, CDR2 SYDVKM. CDR3 length: 11 amino acids. The ends were cut back, 1 base at V and 8 bases at J, with 5 bases in the middle. The CDR3: CASSLYGEAFF. As DNA, the CDR3 is TGTGCCAGCAGTTTATACGGGGAAGCTTTCTTT. The complete variable domain, with remaining parts taken from reference TRBV28 and TRBJ1-1, reads DVKVTQSSRYLVKRTGEKVFLECVQDMDHENMFWYRQDPGLGLRLIYFSYDVKMKEKGDIPEGYSVSREKKERFSLILESASTNQTSMYLCASSLYGEAFFGQGTRLTVV.

This chain links TRBV5-8 with TRBJ1-2; D ambiguous. CDR3 length equals 14 residues. Trimming stripped 1 base from V and 5 bases from J, with 12 bases between. Germline-derived CDR1 and CDR2 are SGHTS and YDEGEE. CDR3 region: CASSLFRATYGYTF. CDR3 sequence (DNA): TGTGCCAGCAGCTTGTTCCGGGCAACATATGGCTACACCTTC.

In DNA form, the CDR3 reads TGTGCCAGCAGCTTGCTACGTGAGCAGTTCTTC. Translating it yields CASSLLREQFF. J is TRBJ2-1 and V is TRBV5-8; D is uncertain. CDR3 size: 11 residues. Per the germline V gene, CDR1 is SGHTS and CDR2 is YDEGEE. The germline V and J ends were trimmed by 1 base and 9 bases, with 5 bases remaining between them.

The V gene is TRBV10-3, the J gene TRBJ2-7; tentatively, D is TRBD2 (5 bases). This CDR3 is built from 14 residues. Germline assignment: CDR1 ENHRY and CDR2 SYGVKD. V was trimmed by 1 base and J by 5 bases, leaving 12 bases between them. The CDR3 region has the DNA TGTGCCATCAGTGAGTGGATAGCGATCGACGAGCAGTACTTC. The encoded protein is CAISEWIAIDEQYF.

The chain recombines TRBV27 with TRBJ2-5; 7 bases align to TRBD1. Germline V gene data show CDR1 as MNHEY and CDR2 as SMNVEV (reference sequence). V shed 6 bases and J 2 bases; nucleotides not matched to a gene: 12. The CDR3 totals 16 residues. CDR3 DNA sequence: TGTGCCAGCAGCCCAAGGGGACAGACGGGACAAGAGACCCAGTACTTC. It yields the protein CASSPRGQTGQETQYF.

The table lists this clone with a count of one. The chain recombines TRBV19 with TRBJ2-3; tentative D call: TRBD2 (5 bases). The CDR3 is made up of 18 amino acids. Germline V gene lookup returns CDR1 LNHDA and CDR2 SQIVND (reference sequence). Trimming stripped 2 bases from V and 1 base from J, with 19 bases between. The CDR3 region is CASSIWGHVGGRTDTQYF. The CDR3 bases are TGTGCCAGTAGTATATGGGGTCACGTTGGAGGTCGCACAGATACGCAGTATTTT.

The chain uses TRBV27 and TRBJ1-5; D might be TRBD1 (5 bases). The CDR3 sequence is 18 residues long. Trimming pared 1 base from V and 0 bases from J, leaving 16 bases between. Looked up from germline, CDR1 is MNHEY and CDR2 is SMNVEV (reference sequence). CDR3 amino acids: CASSLYGTRSYSNQPQHF. Written as DNA, the CDR3 is TGTGCCAGCAGTTTATATGGGACCAGGTCTTATAGCAATCAGCCCCAGCATTTT.

The rearrangement joins TRBV20-1 to TRBJ2-5; TRBD2 might be the D (6 bases). Trimming cost V 6 bases and J 11 bases, with 16 bases left between them. Germline V CDR1 and CDR2: DFQATT, SNEGSKA (reference sequence). The CDR3 spans 11 residues. The CDR3 coding sequence is TGCAGTGCCTCCCGCGGGATTGAGCAGTACTTC. Translation gives CSASRGIEQYF.

The V gene is TRBV5-4, the J gene TRBJ2-7, with D possibly being TRBD1 (6 bases). This CDR3 is built from 13 residues. Trimming removed 3 bases from V and 4 bases from J, with 11 bases in between. The germline V gene encodes CDR1 SGHNT and CDR2 YYREEE (reference sequence). CDR3 in DNA: TGTGCCAGCAGCTCAAGGACAGCTTACGAGCAGTACTTC. It translates to CASSSRTAYEQYF. The full variable domain, its missing parts supplied by reference TRBV5-4 and TRBJ2-7, is ETGVTQSPTHLIKTRGQQVTLRCSSQSGHNTVSWYQQALGQGPQFIFQYYREEENGRGNFPPRFSGLQFPNYSSELNVNALELDDSALYLCASSSRTAYEQYFGPGTRLTVT.

This chain uses TRBV18 with TRBJ2-7; the D gene is possibly TRBD2 (6 bases). V was shortened by 2 bases and J by 4 bases, with 15 bases between the two germline ends. Germline lookup yields CDR1 KGHSH and CDR2 LQKENI. CDR3 size: 15 residues. CDR3 nucleotides: TGTGCCAGCTCACCAGTTGGCGGGAATGGGTACGAGCAGTACTTC. Residues: CASSPVGGNGYEQYF.

The gene calls are TRBV5-5 and TRBJ2-2, with D possibly matching TRBD2 (5 bases). This CDR3 region has 14 residues. Germline V gene lookup returns CDR1 SGHKS and CDR2 YYEKEE (reference sequence). Trimming took 10 bases from V and 0 from J, leaving 13 bases between them. The CDR3 sequence is CASERQANTGELFF. The CDR3 DNA is TGTGCCTCTGAGCGGCAGGCGAACACCGGGGAGCTGTTTTTT.

J is TRBJ2-7 and V is TRBV10-3, with D perhaps assigned TRBD1 or TRBD2 (5 bases each). CDR3 length equals 12 residues. The V gene's germline CDR1 is ENHRY and CDR2 SYGVKD. V shed 11 bases and J shed 2 bases, with 13 bases lying between them. The CDR3 protein is CASRDGPYEQYF. CDR3 DNA sequence: TGTGCCTCCCGGGACGGCCCCTACGAGCAGTACTTC.

This rearrangement joins TRBV10-2 to TRBJ1-5; D not certain. The germline V and J ends were trimmed by 4 bases and 4 bases, with 17 bases remaining between them. Germline CDR1 and CDR2: WSHSY and SAAADI. The CDR3 totals 16 residues. CDR3 loop: CASSVRGFGVNQPQHF. In DNA, the CDR3 is TGCGCCAGCAGTGTCCGGGGTTTTGGGGTTAATCAGCCCCAGCATTTT.

This clone was observed a single time. The rearrangement joins TRBV5-1 to TRBJ2-1; D is uncertain. CDR1 is SGHRS and CDR2 is YFSETQ in the germline V gene. V lost 3 bases to trimming and J lost 2 bases, with 3 bases between them. This CDR3 has 12 residues. The CDR3 protein is CASSSAYNEQFF. The CDR3 DNA is TGCGCCAGCAGCTCGGCCTACAATGAGCAGTTCTTC.

V is TRBV29-1 and J is TRBJ2-1; TRBD2 matches 7 bases. The CDR3 totals 15 residues. V gave up 7 bases and J gave up 1 base; unmatched junction bases: 10. The germline CDR1 and CDR2 sequences are SQVTM and ANQGSEA. The CDR3 is CSATSGEGSYNEQFF. As DNA, the CDR3 is TGCAGCGCCACCAGCGGGGAAGGATCCTACAATGAGCAGTTCTTC.

The J gene is TRBJ2-7, the V gene TRBV9; TRBD1 aligns across 7 bases. There are 15 residues in the CDR3. The J segment lost 3 bases and the V segment lost 6 bases, leaving 12 bases of the junction unmatched. Germline CDR1 SGDLS, CDR2 YYNGEE. CDR3 loop: CASIVPKGAYYEQYF. The CDR3 DNA reads as TGTGCCAGCATCGTGCCTAAGGGGGCATACTACGAGCAGTACTTC.

The V gene is TRBV19, the J gene TRBJ1-6, with 10 bases aligning to TRBD1. V shed 3 bases and J 8 bases; nucleotides not matched to a gene: 16. The CDR3 runs to 19 residues. CDR1 LNHDA and CDR2 SQIVND come from the germline V gene (reference sequence). The CDR3 region is CASSIARDRGTAGHSPLHF. CDR3 bases: TGTGCCAGTAGTATCGCGCGGGACAGGGGAACGGCTGGGCATTCACCCCTCCACTTT.